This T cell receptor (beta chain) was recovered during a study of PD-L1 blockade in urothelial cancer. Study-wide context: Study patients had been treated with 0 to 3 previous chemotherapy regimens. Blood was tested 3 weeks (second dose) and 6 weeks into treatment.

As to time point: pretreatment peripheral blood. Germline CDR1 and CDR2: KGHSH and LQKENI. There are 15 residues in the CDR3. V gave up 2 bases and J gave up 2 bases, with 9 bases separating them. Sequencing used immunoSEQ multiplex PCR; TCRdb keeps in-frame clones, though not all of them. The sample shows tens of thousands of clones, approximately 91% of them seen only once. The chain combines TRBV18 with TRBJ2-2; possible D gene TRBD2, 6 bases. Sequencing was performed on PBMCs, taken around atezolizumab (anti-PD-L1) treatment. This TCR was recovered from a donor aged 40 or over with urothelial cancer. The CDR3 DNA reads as TGTGCCAGCTCACCAGCGGGGCGAAACACCGGGGAGCTGTTTTTT. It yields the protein CASSPAGRNTGELFF. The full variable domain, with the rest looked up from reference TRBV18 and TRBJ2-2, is NAGVMQNPRHLVRRRGQEARLRCSPMKGHSHVYWYRQLPEEGLKFMVYLQKENIIDESGMPKERFSAEFPKEGPSILRIQQVVRGDSAAYFCASSPAGRNTGELFFGEGSRLTVL.